Presented here are 31 T cell receptor beta chains from one specimen sequenced in a study of blood T cell repertoires in COVID-19 (dated by TCRdb to between 2020 and 2021). The library relied on the immunoSEQ multiplex PCR assay. In TCRdb, the immuneACCESS table is reduced to in-frame sequences with V and J assigned. These tables do not hold every clone; where another copy was compared, an unresolved V gene accounts for under half, and the others remain unexplained. This sample holds about 260,000 clones; roughly 86% were observed only once. The ten largest clones take up roughly 9.8% of the sample. Source material: peripheral blood. The receptor set was obtained from a man between 40 and 49 years old who had recovered from COVID-19.

The chain combines TRBV7-2 with TRBJ2-7; D not certain. The CDR3 totals 13 residues. Trimming stripped 3 bases from V and 4 bases from J, with 10 bases between. Per germline, CDR1 SGHTA and CDR2 FQGNSA. In nucleotides, the CDR3 is TGTGCCAGCAGCTTGGTGAGCGCATACGAGCAGTACTTC. Its translation is CASSLVSAYEQYF.

The genes are TRBV19 and TRBJ2-7, with 11 bases fitting TRBD1. V lost 9 bases, J lost 3 bases, and 10 bases stayed unmatched. Per germline, CDR1 LNHDA and CDR2 SQIVND (reference sequence). This CDR3 contains 15 residues. The CDR3 loop reads CASKQPGQGDYEQYF. The CDR3, as DNA: TGTGCCAGCAAGCAACCGGGACAGGGGGACTACGAGCAGTACTTC.

The chain links TRBV18 to TRBJ2-1; D not certain. The germline V and J ends were trimmed by 3 bases and 5 bases, with 14 bases remaining between them. The CDR3 is 15 residues long. Germline lookup yields CDR1 KGHSH and CDR2 LQKENI. CDR3 loop: CASSPLGSIDNEQFF. The CDR3 region has the DNA TGTGCCAGCTCACCCCTCGGTTCCATTGACAATGAGCAGTTCTTC.

The V gene is TRBV6-2 or TRBV6-3, the J gene TRBJ2-4, with TRBD2 matching over 13 bases. Germline V gene sequence: CDR1 MNHEY, CDR2 SVGEGT. This CDR3 comprises 16 residues. Trimming took 6 bases from V and 7 from J; bases not matched to a gene: 9. The CDR3 region is CASSPGLAGDLNIQYF. CDR3 nucleotides: TGTGCCAGCAGCCCCGGACTAGCGGGAGACCTGAACATTCAGTACTTC.

The chain is built from TRBV5-1 and TRBJ2-5; D is perhaps TRBD2 (5 bases). The V end lost 1 base, the J end lost 5 bases, and 15 bases lay between the germline ends. CDR3 length: 15 amino acids. Germline values: CDR1 SGHRS, CDR2 YFSETQ. The CDR3 region has the DNA TGCGCCAGCAGCTTGAGAGGGCTAGAAAGGGAGACCCAGTACTTC. Its translation: CASSLRGLERETQYF.

V is TRBV4-3 and J is TRBJ2-7, with TRBD1 identical over 8 bases. The CDR3 is 14 amino acids. With 4 bases clipped from V and 0 bases from J, the junction kept 2 bases outside the gene matches. The V gene's germline CDR1 is LGHNA and CDR2 YSLEER. This chain's CDR3 is CASSPGGTSYEQYF. For the CDR3, the DNA is TGCGCCAGCAGCCCAGGGGGCACCTCCTACGAGCAGTACTTC.

V is TRBV19 and J is TRBJ2-7, with 7 bases fitting TRBD1. V shed 1 base, J shed 5 bases, and the junction held 8 bases outside the gene matches. The CDR3 consists of 15 residues. Germline CDR1 LNHDA, CDR2 SQIVND (reference sequence). CDR3 sequence reads: CASSIAGRGTHEQYF. The CDR3 DNA reads as TGTGCCAGTAGTATAGCGGGCAGGGGGACCCACGAGCAGTACTTC.

The chain joins TRBV7-2 to TRBJ2-7; TRBD1 is a possible D gene (5 bases). Germline lookup yields CDR1 SGHTA and CDR2 FQGNSA. The V gene lost 4 bases and the J gene lost 0 bases, with 10 bases spanning the gap. CDR3 length equals 14 residues. CDR3 nucleotide sequence: TGTGCCAGCAGCTCCTTCCAGGGCTCCTACGAGCAGTACTTC. Protein sequence: CASSSFQGSYEQYF.

This clone was found once. The chain is built from TRBV5-1 and TRBJ2-3; D not certain. Germline V CDR1 and CDR2: SGHRS, YFSETQ. This CDR3 has 14 residues. Deletions cut 3 bases from V and 4 bases from J, with 12 bases between. The CDR3 spells CASSSVSAADTQYF. CDR3 sequence (DNA): TGCGCCAGCAGCTCTGTTAGTGCGGCAGATACGCAGTATTTT. Full variable domain (outside the CDR3, taken from reference TRBV5-1 and TRBJ2-3): KAGVTQTPRYLIKTRGQQVTLSCSPISGHRSVSWYQQTPGQGLQFLFEYFSETQRNKGNFPGRFSGRQFSNSRSEMNVSTLELGDSALYLCASSSVSAADTQYFGPGTRLTVL.

The chain joins TRBV19 to TRBJ1-1, with D perhaps TRBD1 (5 bases). Trimming cost V 3 bases and J 6 bases, with 11 bases left between them. The CDR3 totals 13 residues. CDR1 is LNHDA, CDR2 SQIVND, per germline (reference sequence). The CDR3 bases are TGTGCCAGTAGTATTGGGGCGGGGGCTGAAGCTTTCTTT. This encodes CASSIGAGAEAFF.

This sequence joins TRBV5-1 and TRBJ2-5, with 8 bases matching TRBD2. J gave up 0 bases and V 4 bases, and 5 bases lay outside the gene matches. The CDR3 sequence is 15 residues long. Germline V gene data show CDR1 as SGHRS and CDR2 as YFSETQ. This chain's CDR3 is CASSTSGLYQETQYF. Written as DNA, the CDR3 is TGCGCCAGCAGCACTAGCGGACTGTACCAAGAGACCCAGTACTTC.

The chain links TRBV9 to TRBJ2-3; a weak D match, TRBD2 (6 bases). V lost 0 bases, J lost 7 bases, and 15 bases lay in between. The CDR3 loop spans 15 amino acids. Germline values: CDR1 SGDLS, CDR2 YYNGEE. The DNA of the CDR3 is TGTGCCAGCAGCGTAGCTCCAGCGGGTTCAAATACGCAGTATTTT. Encoded protein: CASSVAPAGSNTQYF.

The rearrangement links TRBV3-1 (or the pseudogene TRBV3-2) to TRBJ1-2; D remains ambiguous. The CDR3 totals 17 residues. Germline CDR1 LGHDT, CDR2 YNNKEL (reference sequence). V lost 0 bases to trimming and J lost 3 bases, with 17 bases between them. Written as DNA, the CDR3 is TGTGCCAGCAGCCAAGAGCGGACGGTGGAGAGGGACTATGGCTACACCTTC. Translation gives CASSQERTVERDYGYTF.

V and J are TRBV5-8 and TRBJ2-1; possible D gene TRBD2, 6 bases. Trimming took off 4 bases at V and 1 base at J, with 9 bases between the two ends. Germline V gene data show CDR1 as SGHTS and CDR2 as YDEGEE. This CDR3 region has 14 residues. CDR3 nucleotide sequence: TGTGCCAGCAGCCGGGACTGGTCCTACAATGAGCAGTTCTTC. Encoded protein: CASSRDWSYNEQFF.

The chain joins TRBV19 to TRBJ2-7, with D possibly matching TRBD2 (5 bases). The CDR3 extends over 13 amino acids. Per germline, CDR1 LNHDA and CDR2 SQIVND (reference sequence). The V end was cut by 3 bases, the J end by 6 bases, with 12 bases between. DNA of the CDR3: TGTGCCAGTAGTATGGACTCCAACCTCGAGCAGTACTTC. As protein: CASSMDSNLEQYF. Full variable domain (rest looked up from reference TRBV19 and TRBJ2-7): DGGITQSPKYLFRKEGQNVTLSCEQNLNHDAMYWYRQDPGQGLRLIYYSQIVNDFQKGDIAEGYSVSREKKESFPLTVTSAQKNPTAFYLCASSMDSNLEQYFGPGTRLTVT.

The chain has TRBV9 and TRBJ2-1; D is unresolved. This CDR3 has 13 residues. Germline CDR1 and CDR2: SGDLS and YYNGEE. The V end was cut by 3 bases, the J end by 5 bases, with 9 bases between. The CDR3 nucleotides read TGTGCCAGCAGCGCGCGAACCCACAATGAGCAGTTCTTC. Its translation: CASSARTHNEQFF.

This sequence joins TRBV29-1 and TRBJ2-3, with D perhaps matching TRBD2 (5 bases). V dropped 3 bases and J dropped 7 bases, with 11 bases sitting between them. The CDR3 is made up of 12 amino acids. Germline V gene data show CDR1 as SQVTM and CDR2 as ANQGSEA. The CDR3: CSVDGLSYTQYF. CDR3 nucleotide sequence: TGCAGCGTTGATGGACTTTCGTATACGCAGTATTTT.

The chain carries TRBV12-3 or TRBV12-4 and TRBJ2-1; D gene unclear. The V and J ends lost 7 bases and 4 bases respectively, with 11 bases between them. The length of the CDR3 is 13 residues. Written as DNA, the CDR3 is TGTGCCAGCAACTGGGCCACGTACAATGAGCAGTTCTTC. The encoded protein is CASNWATYNEQFF.

CDR3 amino acids: CASRADRGQGQPQHF. The CDR3 DNA reads as TGTGCCAGCAGGGCCGACAGGGGGCAAGGGCAGCCCCAGCATTTT. The chain has TRBV2 and TRBJ1-5; 10 positions match TRBD1. Germline assignment: CDR1 SNHLY and CDR2 FYNNEI. The CDR3 consists of 15 residues. After removal of 6 bases from V and 7 bases from J, the junction contained 9 bases not matched to a gene.

The count of this clone is one. This chain links TRBV6-5 with TRBJ1-5, with 7 nucleotides matching TRBD1. J lost 5 bases, V lost 5 bases, and 3 bases had no gene match. CDR1 is MNHEY and CDR2 is SVGAGI in the germline V gene. The CDR3 has 13 amino acids. The CDR3 is CASSKQGHQPQHF. CDR3 bases: TGTGCCAGCAGTAAACAGGGGCATCAGCCCCAGCATTTT.

V is TRBV28 and J is TRBJ1-1; D uncertain. The CDR3 loop spans 9 amino acids. With 10 bases removed from V and 13 bases from J, the gap between germline ends came to 13 bases. Germline CDR1 reads MDHEN; CDR2 reads SYDVKM. The chain's CDR3 is CATLPGFFF. Written as DNA, the CDR3 is TGTGCCACCCTGCCGGGTTTTTTCTTT.

The chain uses TRBV12-3 or TRBV12-4 and TRBJ2-3; D unresolved. This CDR3 is built from 13 residues. Trimming pared 10 bases from V and 0 bases from J, leaving 11 bases between. CDR3 nucleotide sequence: TGTGCCACCCTCGCAGATAGCACAGATACGCAGTATTTT. Its translation: CATLADSTDTQYF.

CDR3 region: CASSQGTTLKREKLFF. In DNA form, the CDR3 reads TGCGCCAGCAGCCAAGGGACAACGCTAAAAAGGGAAAAACTGTTTTTT. V usage is TRBV4-1 and J usage is TRBJ1-4; possible D gene TRBD1, 5 bases. This CDR3 is 16 amino acids long. V shed 1 base and J shed 8 bases, with 17 bases lying between them. Germline assignment: CDR1 MGHRA and CDR2 YSYEKL.

This clone has only a few counts. This chain connects TRBV19 to TRBJ1-2; 7 bases align to TRBD1. The J segment lost 3 bases and the V segment lost 7 bases, leaving 8 bases of the junction unmatched. The CDR3 sequence is 14 residues long. Germline CDR1 reads LNHDA; CDR2 reads SQIVND (reference sequence). Written as DNA, the CDR3 is TGTGCCAGTATGCGCAGGGACAGAGACTATGGCTACACCTTC. Its translation is CASMRRDRDYGYTF.

This clone is a singleton in its sample. The sample has other DNA sequences that encode this CDR3 too. This rearrangement joins TRBV18 to TRBJ2-5; no reliable D call. The CDR3 runs 12 residues. The V end was cut by 3 bases, the J end by 5 bases, with 7 bases between. Germline V gene lookup returns CDR1 KGHSH and CDR2 LQKENI. CDR3 loop: CASSPAGETQYF. Here the CDR3 DNA reads TGTGCCAGCTCACCCGCCGGGGAGACCCAGTACTTC.

J is TRBJ1-2 and V is TRBV6-8, with D hard to call. This CDR3 has 11 amino acids. From germline, CDR1 is MNHGY and CDR2 SAAAGT. Between the trimmed V and J ends, which lost 7 bases and 7 bases, there was a span of 10 bases. The CDR3 protein is CASTNRGGYTF. For the CDR3, the DNA is TGTGCCAGCACGAACCGGGGTGGCTACACCTTC.

V and J are TRBV24-1 and TRBJ1-2; 8 nucleotides match TRBD1. J gave up 6 bases and V 9 bases, and 8 bases lay outside the gene matches. There are 13 residues in the CDR3. CDR1 and CDR2 from the germline V gene are KGHDR and SFDVKD. CDR3 nucleotide sequence: TGTGCCACCCGTTTTGGACAGGGTAATGGCTACACCTTC. This codes for CATRFGQGNGYTF.

The CDR3 DNA is TGTGCCAGCAGCCAAGGAGCGGGAGCAGATACGCAGTATTTT. This codes for CASSQGAGADTQYF. The V and J genes are TRBV3-1 (or the pseudogene TRBV3-2) and TRBJ2-3, with 8 bases identical to TRBD2. The CDR3 is 14 residues long. The ends lost 1 base at V and 4 bases at J; junction bases unmatched: 1. In germline, CDR1 is LGHDT, CDR2 YNNKEL (reference sequence).

The rearrangement links TRBV13 to TRBJ1-3; weak D call: TRBD1 (6 bases). This CDR3 is built from 18 residues. Germline lookup yields CDR1 PRHDT and CDR2 FYEKMQ (reference sequence). V lost 5 bases and J 4 bases, leaving 24 bases between the germline ends. The DNA for the CDR3 is TGTGCCAGCAGCCAATATAAAACCTACAGGGACGTAGGAAACACCATATATTTT. Protein sequence: CASSQYKTYRDVGNTIYF.

This rearrangement joins TRBV14 to TRBJ1-2; TRBD1 is a possible D gene (5 bases). Trimming took 1 base from V and 1 from J, leaving 13 bases between them. The CDR3 covers 16 residues. CDR1 is SGHDN, CDR2 FVKESK, per germline. CDR3 nucleotide sequence: TGTGCCAGCAGCCAAGGAGACAGACTCTATAACTATGGCTACACCTTC. Protein: CASSQGDRLYNYGYTF.

The chain couples TRBV9 to TRBJ2-1; D is ambiguous. Trimming took off 3 bases at V and 4 bases at J, with 5 bases between the two ends. This CDR3 has 12 amino acids. Germline CDR1 SGDLS, CDR2 YYNGEE. This CDR3 is CASSASYNEQFF. CDR3 coding DNA: TGTGCCAGCAGCGCCAGTTACAATGAGCAGTTCTTC. Full variable domain (outside the CDR3, taken from reference TRBV9 and TRBJ2-1): DSGVTQTPKHLITATGQRVTLRCSPRSGDLSVYWYQQSLDQGLQFLIQYYNGEERAKGNILERFSAQQFPDLHSELNLSSLELGDSALYFCASSASYNEQFFGPGTRLTVL.